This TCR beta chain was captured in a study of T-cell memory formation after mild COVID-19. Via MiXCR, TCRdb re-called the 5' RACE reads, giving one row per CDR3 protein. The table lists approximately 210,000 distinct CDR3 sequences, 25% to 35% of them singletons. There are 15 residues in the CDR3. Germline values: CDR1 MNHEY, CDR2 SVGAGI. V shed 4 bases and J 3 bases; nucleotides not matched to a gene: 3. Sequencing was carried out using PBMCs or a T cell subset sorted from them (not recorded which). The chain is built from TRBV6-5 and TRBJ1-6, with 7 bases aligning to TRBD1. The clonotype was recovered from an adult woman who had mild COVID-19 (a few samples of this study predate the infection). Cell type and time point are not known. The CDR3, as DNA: TGTGCCAGCAGTTCAACAGGGGTCTATAATTCACCCCTCCACTTT. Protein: CASSSTGVYNSPLHF.